Following are 23 T cell receptor beta chains from one sample sequenced in a study of glioma-infiltrating T cells after dendritic cell vaccination. As to time point: after dendritic cell vaccination, including at tumor progression/relapse. Clones were read by immunoSEQ multiplex PCR, and TCRdb kept only the in-frame ones, dropping some. The data hold about 110,000 clones, with roughly 89% observed a single time. Here the sequenced sample was blood, taken after dendritic cell vaccination. The receptor source for this set is a human donor with glioblastoma.

DNA of the CDR3: TGTGCCAGCAGTGAAAGGCAGGGGGCCGAACAGCCCCAGCATTTT. Residues: CASSERQGAEQPQHF. This chain connects TRBV6-1 to TRBJ1-5, with 8 bases that match TRBD1. The CDR3 covers 15 residues. The trim removed 2 bases at V and 7 bases at J, leaving 7 bases unmatched. Germline loops: CDR1 MNHNS, CDR2 SASEGT.

The chain links TRBV5-1 to TRBJ1-5, with D unresolved. The V end lost 0 bases, the J end lost 1 base, and 8 bases lay between the germline ends. Germline CDR1 and CDR2: SGHRS and YFSETQ. This CDR3 is built from 15 residues. CDR3 DNA: TGCGCCAGCAGCTTGGCGGGAATGAGCAATCAGCCCCAGCATTTT. Protein product: CASSLAGMSNQPQHF.

The chain recombines TRBV7-6 with TRBJ2-7; 7 bases map to TRBD1. The V segment lost 5 bases and the J segment 4 bases; nucleotides outside the gene matches: 11. Germline CDR1 reads SGHVS; CDR2 reads FNYEAQ. The CDR3 runs to 15 residues. CDR3 bases: TGTGCCAGCAGCCCTGGACAGGCCTCGGGGTACGAGCAGTACTTC. It yields the protein CASSPGQASGYEQYF.

The chain joins TRBV7-9 to TRBJ2-3; 7 bases align to TRBD1. This CDR3 has 14 amino acids. Germline V CDR1 and CDR2: SEHNR, FQNEAQ (reference sequence). The J segment lost 0 bases and the V segment lost 4 bases, leaving 1 base of the junction unmatched. CDR3 coding DNA: TGTGCCAGCAGCTCGGACAGGAGCACAGATACGCAGTATTTT. This sequence encodes CASSSDRSTDTQYF.

The chain links TRBV6-6 to TRBJ2-1; 7 bases match TRBD1. V gave up 6 bases and J gave up 4 bases; unmatched junction bases: 6. Germline-derived CDR1 and CDR2 are MNHNY and SVGAGI (reference sequence). The length of the CDR3 is 14 residues. The CDR3 DNA follows: TGTGCCAGCAGGATCCGGGACAGTTACAATGAGCAGTTCTTC. Residues: CASRIRDSYNEQFF.

The CDR3 sequence is CSAKKQDSSYNEQFF. The CDR3 DNA follows: TGCAGCGCTAAGAAACAGGATAGCTCCTACAATGAGCAGTTCTTC. V and J are TRBV29-1 and TRBJ2-1, with D possibly matching TRBD1 (5 bases). Germline lookup yields CDR1 SQVTM and CDR2 ANQGSEA. The V end was cut by 7 bases, the J end by 0 bases, with 16 bases between. The CDR3 spans 15 residues.

With respect to this clone: At one end, the junction sequence differs from germline, possibly due to a read error. The chain links TRBV7-7 to TRBJ2-5, with 11 bases that match TRBD1. Germline loops: CDR1 SSHAT, CDR2 FNYEAQ (reference sequence). The CDR3 length is 15 residues. The CDR3 here is CASSLEGQGGKTQYF. As DNA, the CDR3 is TGTGCTAGCAGCTTAGAGGGACAGGGGGGAAAGACCCAGTACTTC.

This clone has just a few counts. The chain links TRBV5-1 to TRBJ1-5; TRBD1 is a possible D gene (5 bases). Germline V gene data show CDR1 as SGHRS and CDR2 as YFSETQ. The V and J ends lost 0 bases and 3 bases respectively, with 10 bases between them. CDR3 length equals 15 residues. In DNA, the CDR3 is TGCGCCAGCAGCTTGGGGGGGGGTTCCAATCAGCCCCAGCATTTT. It is translated as CASSLGGGSNQPQHF.

To note about this clone: This specimen includes other DNA sequences encoding the same CDR3. V is TRBV5-1 and J is TRBJ1-2; 12 bases map to TRBD1. This CDR3 comprises 15 residues. The germline V gene has CDR1 SGHRS and CDR2 YFSETQ. The V and J ends lost 0 bases and 8 bases, in that order; junction bases with no gene match: 5. The CDR3 sequence is CASSLAGTGGEGYTF. The CDR3 DNA sequence: TGCGCCAGCAGCTTGGCTGGGACAGGGGGCGAAGGCTACACCTTC.

The gene calls are TRBV7-3 and TRBJ1-6, with a weak D call TRBD1 (6 bases). Trimming stripped 5 bases from V and 7 bases from J, with 15 bases between. The CDR3 spans 15 residues. Per the germline V gene, CDR1 is SGHTA and CDR2 is FQGTGA. CDR3 DNA sequence: TGTGCCAGCAGCCCGTTCGGGGGGCAAAATTCACCCCTCCACTTT. Its protein is CASSPFGGQNSPLHF.

The genes are TRBV7-9 and TRBJ1-4; D perhaps matches TRBD1 (5 bases). V was trimmed by 4 bases and J by 1 base, leaving 10 bases between them. CDR1 SEHNR and CDR2 FQNEAQ come from the germline V gene (reference sequence). The CDR3 length is 15 residues. CDR3 sequence: CASSSGHITNEKLFF. For the CDR3, the DNA is TGTGCCAGCAGCTCCGGACACATAACTAATGAAAAACTGTTTTTT. The complete variable domain, with remaining parts taken from reference TRBV7-9 and TRBJ1-4, reads DTGVSQNPRHKITKRGQNVTFRCDPISEHNRLYWYRQTLGQGPEFLTYFQNEAQLEKSRLLSDRFSAERPKGSFSTLEIQRTEQGDSAMYLCASSSGHITNEKLFFGSGTQLSVL.

The genes are TRBV30 and TRBJ2-5; D is uncertain. In germline, CDR1 is GTSNPN, CDR2 SVGIG (reference sequence). The V end lost 4 bases, the J end lost 0 bases, and 3 bases lay between the germline ends. The CDR3 is 11 amino acids. The CDR3 DNA is TGTGCCTGGACAGACCAAGAGACCCAGTACTTC. This sequence encodes CAWTDQETQYF. The entire variable domain, with the rest obtained from reference TRBV30 and TRBJ2-5, is as follows: SQTIHQWPATLVQPVGSPLSLECTVEGTSNPNLYWYRQAAGRGLQLLFYSVGIGQISSEVPQNLSASRPQDRQFILSSKKLLLSDSGFYLCAWTDQETQYFGPGTRLLVL.

This clone was seen only once. The chain has TRBV30 and TRBJ2-4; 9 nucleotides match TRBD1. The V gene's germline CDR1 is GTSNPN and CDR2 SVGIG (reference sequence). The V and J ends lost 2 bases and 7 bases, in that order; junction bases with no gene match: 6. This CDR3 has 14 amino acids. The CDR3 region is CAWSTQGARNIQYF. CDR3 sequence (DNA): TGTGCCTGGAGTACACAGGGGGCACGGAACATTCAGTACTTC.

V usage is TRBV18 and J usage is TRBJ2-2; D unclear. V lost 3 bases and J 0 bases, leaving 8 bases between the germline ends. The CDR3 is 15 amino acids. From germline, CDR1 is KGHSH and CDR2 LQKENI. The CDR3 DNA reads TGTGCCAGCTCACCCCGAGTAGCGAACACCGGGGAGCTGTTTTTT. It encodes CASSPRVANTGELFF.

The V gene is TRBV9, the J gene TRBJ2-3; 8 bases align to TRBD1. CDR3 length equals 15 residues. The V and J ends lost 3 bases and 6 bases, in that order; junction bases with no gene match: 9. Germline V gives CDR1 SGDLS, CDR2 YYNGEE. CDR3 nucleotide sequence: TGTGCCAGCAGCGGGAGATCAGGGGGCTTGGATACGCAGTATTTT. Translated, it gives CASSGRSGGLDTQYF.

The sample holds one count of this clone. The V gene is TRBV4-1, the J gene TRBJ2-7; 9 bases map to TRBD1. Germline V gives CDR1 MGHRA, CDR2 YSYEKL. The J segment lost 7 bases and the V segment lost 0 bases, leaving 13 bases of the junction unmatched. The CDR3 is made up of 17 amino acids. The CDR3 nucleotides are TGCGCCAGCAGCCAAGATGGTCACCCGGGGACAGGGAAAGAGCAGTACTTC. The encoded protein is CASSQDGHPGTGKEQYF.

The rearrangement links TRBV5-4 to TRBJ2-5, with 8 bases lining up with TRBD1. Germline loops: CDR1 SGHNT, CDR2 YYREEE (reference sequence). The CDR3 sequence is 15 residues long. V trimming: 4 bases; J trimming: 0 bases; junction bases outside the gene matches: 5. Here the CDR3 reads CASSLLQGDQETQYF. The DNA of the CDR3 is TGTGCCAGCAGCCTTCTACAGGGGGACCAAGAGACCCAGTACTTC.

The V and J genes are TRBV6-5 and TRBJ2-5, with a weak D call TRBD2 (6 bases). This CDR3 region has 15 residues. Germline CDR1 is MNHEY and CDR2 is SVGAGI. V lost 4 bases to trimming and J lost 7 bases, with 19 bases between them. CDR3 in amino acids: CASSLASGRTTTQYF. In DNA form, the CDR3 reads TGTGCCAGCAGTTTAGCCAGCGGGCGGACTACGACCCAGTACTTC.

CDR3 nucleotides: TGCGCCAGCAGCTTGGCCTCCGTGGGACAGGGTTCCTCCTACGAGCAGTACTTC. Protein: CASSLASVGQGSSYEQYF. V usage is TRBV5-1 and J usage is TRBJ2-7; TRBD1 aligns across 9 bases. From germline, CDR1 is SGHRS and CDR2 YFSETQ. V lost 0 bases and J lost 0; bases outside the gene matches: 10. The CDR3 sequence is 18 residues long.

The chain uses TRBV9 and TRBJ2-1; 8 bases agree with TRBD2. This CDR3 has 15 residues. Losses at the gene ends were 2 bases for V and 2 bases for J; bases not matched to a gene: 3. Germline V gene data show CDR1 as SGDLS and CDR2 as YYNGEE. The CDR3 DNA reads TGTGCCAGCAGCGTGAGCGGGGGTACCTACAATGAGCAGTTCTTC. Its protein is CASSVSGGTYNEQFF.

This rearrangement joins TRBV4-1 to TRBJ2-1, with D maybe TRBD1 (6 bases). This CDR3 contains 14 residues. Germline CDR1 MGHRA, CDR2 YSYEKL. Trimming took 4 bases from V and 4 from J, leaving 11 bases between them. The CDR3 DNA is TGCGCCAGCAGCCTAGAGGACAGTTACAATGAGCAGTTCTTC. Amino acids: CASSLEDSYNEQFF.

This clone was seen a handful of times. This sequence joins TRBV7-9 and TRBJ1-2; D not certain. CDR3 length: 15 amino acids. Trimming took 0 bases from V and 4 from J, leaving 12 bases between them. CDR1 is SEHNR and CDR2 is FQNEAQ in the germline V gene (reference sequence). CDR3 in DNA: TGTGCCAGCAGCTTAGCCGCGAGCAGGATCTATGGCTACACCTTC. Translation: CASSLAASRIYGYTF.

This clone showed up just once. V and J are TRBV13 and TRBJ2-7; 12 nucleotides match TRBD2. Germline CDR1 reads PRHDT; CDR2 reads FYEKMQ (reference sequence). Germline trimming cut 5 bases from V and 0 bases from J; bases unmatched to any gene: 5. This CDR3 contains 16 residues. The CDR3 spells CASSGGLAGASYEQYF. The CDR3, as DNA: TGTGCCAGCAGCGGGGGACTAGCGGGCGCCTCCTACGAGCAGTACTTC.